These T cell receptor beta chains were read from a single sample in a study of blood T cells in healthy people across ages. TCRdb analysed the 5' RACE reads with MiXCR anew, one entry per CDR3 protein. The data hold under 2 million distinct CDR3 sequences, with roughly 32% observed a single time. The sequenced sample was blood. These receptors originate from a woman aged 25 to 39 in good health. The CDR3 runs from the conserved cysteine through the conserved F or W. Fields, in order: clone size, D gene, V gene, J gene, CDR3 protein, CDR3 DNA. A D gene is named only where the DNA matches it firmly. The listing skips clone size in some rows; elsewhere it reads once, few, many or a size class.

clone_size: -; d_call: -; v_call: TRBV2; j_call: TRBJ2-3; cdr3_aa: CTSSDPGSSSTDTQYF; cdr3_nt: TGTACCAGCAGTGACCCGGGGAGCTCTAGCACAGATACGCAGTATTTT
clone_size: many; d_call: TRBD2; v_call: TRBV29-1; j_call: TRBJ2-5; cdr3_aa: CSVPSGKRETQYF; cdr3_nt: TGCAGCGTTCCCAGCGGGAAGCGAGAGACCCAGTACTTC
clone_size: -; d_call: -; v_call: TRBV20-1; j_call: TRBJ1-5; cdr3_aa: CSARGQISNQPQHF; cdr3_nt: TGCAGTGCTCGCGGACAGATTAGCAATCAGCCCCAGCATTTT
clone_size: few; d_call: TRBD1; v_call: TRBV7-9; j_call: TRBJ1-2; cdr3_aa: CASSLGTGLYGYTF; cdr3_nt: TGTGCCAGCAGCTTAGGGACAGGACTCTATGGCTACACCTTC
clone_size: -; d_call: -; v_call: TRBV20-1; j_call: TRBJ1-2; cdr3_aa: CSARDMGAERYGYTF; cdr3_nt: TGCAGTGCTAGAGATATGGGCGCCGAACGTTATGGCTACACCTTC
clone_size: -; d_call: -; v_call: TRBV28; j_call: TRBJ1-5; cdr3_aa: CASSFQTGFSNQPQHF; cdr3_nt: TGTGCCAGCAGTTTCCAAACAGGGTTTAGCAATCAGCCCCAGCATTTT
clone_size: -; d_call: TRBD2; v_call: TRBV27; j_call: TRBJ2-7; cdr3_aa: CASSPLVGGLSHEQYF; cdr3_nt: TGTGCCAGCAGTCCCCTAGTGGGAGGGCTTAGCCACGAGCAGTACTTC
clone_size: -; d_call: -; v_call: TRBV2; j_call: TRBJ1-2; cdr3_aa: CASRKLPGQRPLAYGYTF; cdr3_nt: TGTGCCAGCCGGAAACTCCCGGGACAAAGGCCTTTGGCCTATGGCTACACCTTC
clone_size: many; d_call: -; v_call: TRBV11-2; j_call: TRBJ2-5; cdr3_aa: CASSFNRASETQYF; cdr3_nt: TGTGCCAGCAGCTTTAACAGGGCCAGCGAGACCCAGTACTTC
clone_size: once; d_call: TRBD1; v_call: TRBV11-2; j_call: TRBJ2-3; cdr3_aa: CASSLDRLRTGKMYGSTDMQYF; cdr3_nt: TGTGCCAGCAGCTTAGACCGTCTTAGGACAGGGAAGATGTACGGTAGCACAGATATGCAGTATTTT
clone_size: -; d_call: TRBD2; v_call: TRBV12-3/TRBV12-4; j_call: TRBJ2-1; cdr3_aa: CAGRVAGLRDEQFF; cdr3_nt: TGTGCCGGCAGGGTAGCGGGGTTAAGGGATGAGCAGTTCTTC
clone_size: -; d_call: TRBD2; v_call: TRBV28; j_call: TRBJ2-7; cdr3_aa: CASSPPFGRAGEQYF; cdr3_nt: TGTGCCAGCAGTCCACCTTTCGGGAGGGCCGGCGAGCAGTACTTC
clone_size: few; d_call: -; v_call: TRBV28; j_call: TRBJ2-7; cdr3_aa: CASSQPGLRLYF; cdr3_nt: TGTGCCAGCAGTCAACCGGGCCTTAGGCTGTACTTC
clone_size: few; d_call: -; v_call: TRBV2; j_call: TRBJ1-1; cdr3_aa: CAGGAGRGTEAFF; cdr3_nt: TGTGCCGGCGGAGCCGGACGGGGCACTGAAGCTTTCTTT
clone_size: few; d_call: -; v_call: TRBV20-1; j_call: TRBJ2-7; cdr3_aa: CSARGAGQGPYEQYF; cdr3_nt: TGCAGTGCTAGAGGGGCGGGGCAGGGCCCCTACGAGCAGTACTTC
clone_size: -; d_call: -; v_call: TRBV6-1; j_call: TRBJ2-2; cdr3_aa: CASAISVANTGELFF; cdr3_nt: TGTGCCAGCGCAATCAGCGTCGCGAACACCGGGGAGCTGTTTTTT
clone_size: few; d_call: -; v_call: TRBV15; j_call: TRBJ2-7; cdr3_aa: CATSRADRAYEQYF; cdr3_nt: TGTGCCACCAGCAGGGCGGACAGAGCCTACGAGCAGTACTTC
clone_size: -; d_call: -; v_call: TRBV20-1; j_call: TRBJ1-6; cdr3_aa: CSARDQGTNSPLHF; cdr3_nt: TGCAGTGCTAGAGACCAGGGCACGAATTCACCCCTCCACTTT
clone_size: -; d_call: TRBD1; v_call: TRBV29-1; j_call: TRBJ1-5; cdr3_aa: CSVAGQENQPQHF; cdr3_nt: TGCAGCGTAGCGGGACAGGAGAATCAGCCCCAGCATTTT
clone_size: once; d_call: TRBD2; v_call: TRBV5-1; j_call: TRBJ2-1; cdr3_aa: CASSRGGDYNEQFF; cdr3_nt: TGCGCCAGCAGTAGGGGAGGGGATTACAATGAGCAGTTCTTC
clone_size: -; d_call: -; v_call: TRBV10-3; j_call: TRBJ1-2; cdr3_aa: CAISVTGNYGYTF; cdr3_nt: TGTGCCATCAGTGTAACAGGGAACTATGGCTACACCTTC
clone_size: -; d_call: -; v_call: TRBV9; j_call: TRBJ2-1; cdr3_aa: CASSVEATEQFF; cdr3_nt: TGTGCCAGCAGCGTAGAAGCGACGGAGCAGTTCTTC
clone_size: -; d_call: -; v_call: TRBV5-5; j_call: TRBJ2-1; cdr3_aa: CASSPLRQTSIFDEQFF; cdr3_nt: TGTGCCAGCAGCCCCCTAAGGCAAACGAGTATATTCGATGAGCAGTTCTTC
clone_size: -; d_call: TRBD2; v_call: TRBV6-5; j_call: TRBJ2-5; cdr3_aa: CASSYDWTSRKETQYF; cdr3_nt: TGTGCCAGCAGTTACGACTGGACTAGCCGGAAAGAGACCCAGTACTTC
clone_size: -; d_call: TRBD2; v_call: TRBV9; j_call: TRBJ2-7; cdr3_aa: CASSAAGTSVYEQYF; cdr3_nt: TGTGCCAGCAGCGCAGCGGGGACTAGCGTATACGAGCAGTACTTC
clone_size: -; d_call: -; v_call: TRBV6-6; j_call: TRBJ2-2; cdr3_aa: CASRPGLMNTGELFF; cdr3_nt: TGTGCCAGCAGACCCGGACTAATGAACACCGGGGAGCTGTTTTTT
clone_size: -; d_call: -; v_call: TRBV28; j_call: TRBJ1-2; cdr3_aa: CASSSLFGGRVYDGYTF; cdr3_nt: TGTGCCAGCAGTTCCCTGTTTGGAGGAAGGGTCTACGATGGCTACACCTTC
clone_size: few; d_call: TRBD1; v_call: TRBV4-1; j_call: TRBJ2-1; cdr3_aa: CASSPHRGFRYNEQFF; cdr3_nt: TGCGCCAGCAGCCCCCACAGGGGTTTTCGCTACAATGAGCAGTTCTTC
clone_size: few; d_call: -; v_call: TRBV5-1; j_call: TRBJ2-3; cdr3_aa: CASSLNPGPDTQYF; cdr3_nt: TGCGCCAGCAGCTTGAACCCAGGTCCAGATACGCAGTATTTT
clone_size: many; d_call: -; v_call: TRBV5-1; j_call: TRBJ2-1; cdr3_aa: CASSLGDYNEQFF; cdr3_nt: TGTGCCAGCAGCTTAGGCGACTACAATGAGCAGTTCTTC
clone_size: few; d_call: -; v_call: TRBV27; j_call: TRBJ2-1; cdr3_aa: CASFDSSNPYNEQFF; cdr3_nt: TGTGCCAGCTTTGACAGCTCTAACCCTTACAATGAGCAGTTCTTC
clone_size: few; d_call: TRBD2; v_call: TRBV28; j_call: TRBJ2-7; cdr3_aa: CASSWSLAEDYEQYF; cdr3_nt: TGTGCCAGCAGTTGGTCCCTAGCGGAGGACTACGAGCAGTACTTC
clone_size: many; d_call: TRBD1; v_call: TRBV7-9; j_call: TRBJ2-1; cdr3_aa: CASSLVTGGNEQFF; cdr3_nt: TGTGCCAGCAGCTTAGTGACAGGGGGGAATGAGCAGTTCTTC
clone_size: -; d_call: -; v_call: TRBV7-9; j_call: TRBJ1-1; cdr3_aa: CASSAWVGSDEAFF; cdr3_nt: TGTGCCAGCAGCGCGTGGGTAGGGTCAGATGAAGCTTTCTTT
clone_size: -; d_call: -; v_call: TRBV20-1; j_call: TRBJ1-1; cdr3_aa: CSARVDGVNTEAFF; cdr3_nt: TGCAGTGCTAGGGTCGACGGGGTAAACACTGAAGCTTTCTTT
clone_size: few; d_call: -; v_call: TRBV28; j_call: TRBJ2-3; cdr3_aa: CASSSSEGDADTQYF; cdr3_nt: TGTGCCAGCAGTTCTTCCGAAGGTGATGCAGATACGCAGTATTTT
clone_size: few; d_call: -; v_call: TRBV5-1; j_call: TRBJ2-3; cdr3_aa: CASNRAEFNRRWPDTQYF; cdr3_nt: TGCGCCAGCAACCGGGCAGAATTCAACAGACGGTGGCCAGATACGCAGTATTTT
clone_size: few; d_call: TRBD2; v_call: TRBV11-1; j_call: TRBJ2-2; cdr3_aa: CASKRGENTGELFF; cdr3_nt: TGTGCCAGCAAGCGGGGAGAGAACACCGGGGAGCTGTTTTTT
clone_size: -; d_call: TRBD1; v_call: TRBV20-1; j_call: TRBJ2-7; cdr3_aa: CSATGQGLREQYF; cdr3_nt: TGCAGTGCTACGGGACAGGGACTACGAGAGCAGTACTTC
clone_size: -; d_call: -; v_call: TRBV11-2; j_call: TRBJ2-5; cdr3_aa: CASRSAGARETQYF; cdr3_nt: TGTGCCAGCAGATCTGCAGGGGCCCGGGAGACCCAGTACTTC
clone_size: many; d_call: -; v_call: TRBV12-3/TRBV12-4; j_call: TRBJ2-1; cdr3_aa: CASSLLTGEQFF; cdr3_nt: TGTGCCAGCAGTCTCCTAACAGGGGAGCAGTTCTTC
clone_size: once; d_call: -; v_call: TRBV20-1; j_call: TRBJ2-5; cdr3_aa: CSARASNQDTQYF; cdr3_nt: TGCAGTGCTCGAGCGAGTAACCAAGACACCCAGTACTTC
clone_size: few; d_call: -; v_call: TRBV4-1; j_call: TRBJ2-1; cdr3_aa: CASSQPRERNEQFF; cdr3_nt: TGCGCCAGCAGCCAGCCAAGAGAGAGGAATGAGCAGTTCTTC
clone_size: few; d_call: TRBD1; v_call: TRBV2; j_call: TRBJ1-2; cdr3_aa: CASSRTGGYTF; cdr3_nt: TGTGCCAGCAGTCGGACAGGGGGCTACACCTTC
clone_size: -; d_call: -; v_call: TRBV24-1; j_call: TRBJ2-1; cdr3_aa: CATSDRGGNEQFF; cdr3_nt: TGTGCCACCAGTGATCGGGGCGGCAATGAGCAGTTCTTC
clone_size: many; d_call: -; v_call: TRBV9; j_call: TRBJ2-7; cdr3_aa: CASSVGGSPRAYEQYF; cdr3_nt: TGTGCCAGCAGCGTAGGAGGAAGTCCCAGGGCCTACGAGCAGTACTTC